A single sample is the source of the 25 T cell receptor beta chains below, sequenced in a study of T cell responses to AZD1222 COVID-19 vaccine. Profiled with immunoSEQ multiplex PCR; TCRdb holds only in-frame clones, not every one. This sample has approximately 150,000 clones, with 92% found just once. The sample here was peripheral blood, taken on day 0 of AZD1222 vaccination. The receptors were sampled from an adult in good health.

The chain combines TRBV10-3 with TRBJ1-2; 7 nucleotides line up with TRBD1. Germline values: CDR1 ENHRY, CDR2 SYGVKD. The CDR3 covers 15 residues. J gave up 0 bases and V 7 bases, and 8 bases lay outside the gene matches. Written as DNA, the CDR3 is TGTGCCATCACCCGGACAGGTTCATCTAACTATGGCTACACCTTC. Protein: CAITRTGSSNYGYTF.

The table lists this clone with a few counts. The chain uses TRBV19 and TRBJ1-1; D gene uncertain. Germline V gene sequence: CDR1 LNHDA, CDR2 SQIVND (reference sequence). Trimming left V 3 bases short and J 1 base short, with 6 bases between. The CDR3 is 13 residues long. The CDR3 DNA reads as TGTGCCAGTAGTATGATGGGGAACACTGAAGCTTTCTTT. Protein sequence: CASSMMGNTEAFF.

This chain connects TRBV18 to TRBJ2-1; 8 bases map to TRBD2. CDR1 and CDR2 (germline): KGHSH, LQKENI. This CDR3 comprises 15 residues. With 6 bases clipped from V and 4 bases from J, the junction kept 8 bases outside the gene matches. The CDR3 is CASSKAGGVYNEQFF. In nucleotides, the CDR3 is TGTGCCAGCTCCAAGGCGGGAGGAGTGTACAATGAGCAGTTCTTC.

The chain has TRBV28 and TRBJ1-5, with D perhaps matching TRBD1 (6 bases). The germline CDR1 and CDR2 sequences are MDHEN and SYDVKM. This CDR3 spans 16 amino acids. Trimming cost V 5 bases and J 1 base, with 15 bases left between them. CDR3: CASSSAGGASNQPQHF. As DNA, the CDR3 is TGTGCCAGCAGTAGCGCGGGGGGGGCCAGCAATCAGCCCCAGCATTTT.

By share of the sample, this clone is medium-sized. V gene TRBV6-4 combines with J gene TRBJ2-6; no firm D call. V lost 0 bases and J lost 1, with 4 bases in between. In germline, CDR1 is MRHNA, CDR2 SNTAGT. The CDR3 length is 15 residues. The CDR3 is CASSDSRSGANVLTF. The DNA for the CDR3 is TGTGCCAGCAGTGACTCGAGATCTGGGGCCAACGTCCTGACTTTC.

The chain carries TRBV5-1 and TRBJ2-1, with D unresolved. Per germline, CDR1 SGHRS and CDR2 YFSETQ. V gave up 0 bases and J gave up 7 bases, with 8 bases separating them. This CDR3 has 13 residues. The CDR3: CASSLAYGNEQFF. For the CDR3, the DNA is TGCGCCAGCAGCTTGGCCTACGGGAATGAGCAGTTCTTC.

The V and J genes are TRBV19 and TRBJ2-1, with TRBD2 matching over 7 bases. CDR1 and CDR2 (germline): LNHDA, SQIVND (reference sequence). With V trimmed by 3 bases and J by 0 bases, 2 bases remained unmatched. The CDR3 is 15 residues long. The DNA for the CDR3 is TGTGCCAGTAGTATCACGGGGGGCTCCTACAATGAGCAGTTCTTC. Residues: CASSITGGSYNEQFF.

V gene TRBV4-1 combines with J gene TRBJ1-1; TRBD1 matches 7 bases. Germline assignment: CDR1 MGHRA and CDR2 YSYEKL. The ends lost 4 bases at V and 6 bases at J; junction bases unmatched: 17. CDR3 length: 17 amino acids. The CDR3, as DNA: TGCGCCAGCAGCCCCGGACAGGCCACTCTTGTGAGAGCTGAAGCTTTCTTT. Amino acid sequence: CASSPGQATLVRAEAFF.

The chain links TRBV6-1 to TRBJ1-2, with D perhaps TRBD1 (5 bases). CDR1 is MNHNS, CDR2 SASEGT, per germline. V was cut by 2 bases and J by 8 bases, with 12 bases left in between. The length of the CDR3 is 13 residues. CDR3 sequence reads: CASSEQGVRGYTF. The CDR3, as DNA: TGTGCCAGCAGTGAACAGGGTGTAAGGGGCTACACCTTC.

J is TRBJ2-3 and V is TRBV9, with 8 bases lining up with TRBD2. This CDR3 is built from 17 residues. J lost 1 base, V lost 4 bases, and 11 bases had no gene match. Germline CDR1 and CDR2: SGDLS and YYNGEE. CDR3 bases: TGTGCCAGCAGCCGTACAATAGCGGGGCGACGCACAGATACGCAGTATTTT. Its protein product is CASSRTIAGRRTDTQYF.

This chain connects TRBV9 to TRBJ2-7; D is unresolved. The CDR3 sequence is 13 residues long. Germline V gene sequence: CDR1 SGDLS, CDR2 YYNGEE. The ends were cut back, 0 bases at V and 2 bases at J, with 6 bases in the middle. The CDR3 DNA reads TGTGCCAGCAGCGTAGAGGGCCCCTACGAGCAGTACTTC. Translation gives CASSVEGPYEQYF. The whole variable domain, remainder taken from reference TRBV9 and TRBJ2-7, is DSGVTQTPKHLITATGQRVTLRCSPRSGDLSVYWYQQSLDQGLQFLIQYYNGEERAKGNILERFSAQQFPDLHSELNLSSLELGDSALYFCASSVEGPYEQYFGPGTRLTVT.

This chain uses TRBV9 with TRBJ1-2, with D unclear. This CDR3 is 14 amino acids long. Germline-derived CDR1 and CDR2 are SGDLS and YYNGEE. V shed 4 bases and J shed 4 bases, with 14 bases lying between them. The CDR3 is CASSPPVGGYGYTF. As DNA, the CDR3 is TGTGCCAGCAGCCCCCCGGTGGGCGGCTATGGCTACACCTTC.

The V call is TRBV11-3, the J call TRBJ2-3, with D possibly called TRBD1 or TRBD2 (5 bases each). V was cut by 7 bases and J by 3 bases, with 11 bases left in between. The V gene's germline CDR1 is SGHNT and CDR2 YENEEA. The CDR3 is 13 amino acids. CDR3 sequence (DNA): TGTGCCAGCAACTTGAGGGGAACAGATACGCAGTATTTT. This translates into CASNLRGTDTQYF.

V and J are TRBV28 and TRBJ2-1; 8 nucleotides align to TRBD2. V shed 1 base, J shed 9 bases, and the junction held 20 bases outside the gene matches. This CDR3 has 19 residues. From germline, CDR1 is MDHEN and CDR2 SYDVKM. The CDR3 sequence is CASSLYPPGLAPSQTEQFF. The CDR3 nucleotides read TGTGCCAGCAGTTTATACCCCCCCGGACTAGCCCCTAGTCAAACTGAGCAGTTCTTC.

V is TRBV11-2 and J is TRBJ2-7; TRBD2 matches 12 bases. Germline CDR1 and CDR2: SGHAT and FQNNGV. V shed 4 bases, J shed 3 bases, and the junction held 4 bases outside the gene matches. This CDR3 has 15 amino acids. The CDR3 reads CASSSLAGGDYEQYF. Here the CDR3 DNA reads TGTGCCAGCAGCTCTCTAGCGGGAGGGGACTACGAGCAGTACTTC.

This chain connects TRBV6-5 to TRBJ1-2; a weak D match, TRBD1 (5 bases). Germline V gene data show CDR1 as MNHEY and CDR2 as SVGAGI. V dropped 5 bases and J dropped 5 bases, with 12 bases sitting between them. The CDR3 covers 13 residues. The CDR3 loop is CASSTEGVYGYTF. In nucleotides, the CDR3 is TGTGCCAGCAGTACCGAAGGGGTTTATGGCTACACCTTC.

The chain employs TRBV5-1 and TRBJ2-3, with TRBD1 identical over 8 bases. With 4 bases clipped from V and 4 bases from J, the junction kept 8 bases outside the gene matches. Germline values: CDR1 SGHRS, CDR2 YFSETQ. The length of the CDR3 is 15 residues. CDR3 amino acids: CASSNGQGWSDTQYF. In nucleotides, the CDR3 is TGCGCCAGCAGCAACGGACAGGGTTGGTCAGATACGCAGTATTTT.

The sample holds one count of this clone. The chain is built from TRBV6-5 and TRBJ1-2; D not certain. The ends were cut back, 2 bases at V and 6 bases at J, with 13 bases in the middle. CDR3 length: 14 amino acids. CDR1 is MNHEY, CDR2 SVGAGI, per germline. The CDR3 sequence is CASSYEAVGHGYTF. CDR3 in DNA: TGTGCCAGCAGTTACGAGGCAGTAGGCCATGGCTACACCTTC.

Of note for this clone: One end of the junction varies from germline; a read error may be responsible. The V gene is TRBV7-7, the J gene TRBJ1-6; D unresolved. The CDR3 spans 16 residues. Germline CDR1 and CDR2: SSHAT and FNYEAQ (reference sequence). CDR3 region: CASSAAESIFDSPLHF. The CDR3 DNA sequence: TGTGCTAGCAGCGCGGCCGAAAGTATTTTCGATTCACCCCTCCACTTT. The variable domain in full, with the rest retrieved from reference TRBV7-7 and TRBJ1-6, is GAGVSQSPRYKVTKRGQDVTLRCDPISSHATLYWYQQALGQGPEFLTYFNYEAQPDKSGLPSDRFSAERPEGSISTLTIQRTEQRDSAMYRCASSAAESIFDSPLHFGNGTRLTVT.

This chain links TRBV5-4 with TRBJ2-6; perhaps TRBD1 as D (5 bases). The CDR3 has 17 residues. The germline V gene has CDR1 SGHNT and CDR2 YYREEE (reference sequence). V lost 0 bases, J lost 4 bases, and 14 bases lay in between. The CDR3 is CASSLGQGRAGANVLTF. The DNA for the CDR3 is TGTGCCAGCAGCTTGGGTCAGGGTAGAGCCGGGGCCAACGTCCTGACTTTC. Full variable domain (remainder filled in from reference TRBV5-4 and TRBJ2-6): ETGVTQSPTHLIKTRGQQVTLRCSSQSGHNTVSWYQQALGQGPQFIFQYYREEENGRGNFPPRFSGLQFPNYSSELNVNALELDDSALYLCASSLGQGRAGANVLTFGAGSRLTVL.

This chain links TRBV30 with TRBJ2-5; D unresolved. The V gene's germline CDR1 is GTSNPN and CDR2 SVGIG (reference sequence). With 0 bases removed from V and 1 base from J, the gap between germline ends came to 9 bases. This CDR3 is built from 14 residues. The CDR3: CAWSVLYPQETQYF. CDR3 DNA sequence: TGTGCCTGGAGTGTACTTTATCCCCAAGAGACCCAGTACTTC.

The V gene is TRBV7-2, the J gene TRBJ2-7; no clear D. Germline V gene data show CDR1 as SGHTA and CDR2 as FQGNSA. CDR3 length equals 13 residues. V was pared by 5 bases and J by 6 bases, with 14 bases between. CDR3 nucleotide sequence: TGTGCCAGCAGCCTACAACGGGTCGGCGAGCAGTACTTC. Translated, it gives CASSLQRVGEQYF. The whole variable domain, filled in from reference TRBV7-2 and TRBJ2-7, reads GAGVSQSPSNKVTEKGKDVELRCDPISGHTALYWYRQSLGQGLEFLIYFQGNSAPDKSGLPSDRFSAERTGGSVSTLTIQRTQQEDSAVYLCASSLQRVGEQYFGPGTRLTVT.

The CDR3 sequence: CASSYNRAKTDTQYF. In nucleotides, the CDR3 is TGTGCCAGCAGTTACAACAGGGCCAAGACAGATACGCAGTATTTT. J is TRBJ2-3 and V is TRBV6-5, with D maybe TRBD1 (6 bases). This CDR3 spans 15 amino acids. CDR1 is MNHEY, CDR2 SVGAGI, per germline. Trimming cost V 2 bases and J 3 bases, with 12 bases left between them.

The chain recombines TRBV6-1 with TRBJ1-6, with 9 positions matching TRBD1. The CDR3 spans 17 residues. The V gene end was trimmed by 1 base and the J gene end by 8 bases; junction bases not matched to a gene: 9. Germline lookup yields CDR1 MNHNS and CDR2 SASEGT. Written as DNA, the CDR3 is TGTGCCAGCAGTGAAGTCGGTAGGGGACAGGGACATTCACCCCTCCACTTT. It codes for CASSEVGRGQGHSPLHF.

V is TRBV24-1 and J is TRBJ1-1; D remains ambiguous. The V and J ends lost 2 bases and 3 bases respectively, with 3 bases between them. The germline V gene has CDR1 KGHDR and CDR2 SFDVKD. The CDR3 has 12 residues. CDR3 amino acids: CATSDSDTEAFF. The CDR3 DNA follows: TGTGCCACCAGTGATTCCGACACTGAAGCTTTCTTT.